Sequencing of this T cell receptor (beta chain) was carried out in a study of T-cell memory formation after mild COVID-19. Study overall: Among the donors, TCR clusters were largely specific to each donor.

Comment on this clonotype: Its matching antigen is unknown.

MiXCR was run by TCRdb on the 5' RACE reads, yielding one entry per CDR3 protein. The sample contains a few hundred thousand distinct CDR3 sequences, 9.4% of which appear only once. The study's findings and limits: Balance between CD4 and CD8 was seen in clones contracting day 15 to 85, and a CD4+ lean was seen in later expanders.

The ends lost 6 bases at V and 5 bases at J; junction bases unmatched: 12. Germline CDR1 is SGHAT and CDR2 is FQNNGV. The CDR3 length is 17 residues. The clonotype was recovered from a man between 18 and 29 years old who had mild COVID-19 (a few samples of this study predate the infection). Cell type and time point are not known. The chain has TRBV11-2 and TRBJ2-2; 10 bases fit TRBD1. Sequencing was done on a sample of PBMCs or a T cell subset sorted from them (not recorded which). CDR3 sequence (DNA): TGTGCCAGCAGAACCTTCCGGGACAGGGGTTTGACCGGGGAGCTGTTTTTT. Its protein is CASRTFRDRGLTGELFF.